This TCR beta chain was observed in a study of regulatory T cells in long-lasting Graves disease. Germline V gene data show CDR1 as SNHLY and CDR2 as FYNNEI. V was clipped by 6 bases and J by 1 base, with 12 bases between them. The CDR3 totals 14 residues. Time point described: newly diagnosed GD, antithyroid drugs for less than 3 months. PBMCs were the source of the RNA used for TCR sequencing. Library construction for TCR beta used iRepertoire HTBI primers and Arm-PCR of CDR3 regions. TCRdb reprocessed the multiplex PCR reads via MiXCR and lists one record per CDR3 protein. The table lists 680,000 or so distinct CDR3 sequences, under 20% of them singletons, with 15% to 20% in the top ten. Many counts were recorded for this clonotype. The same specimen was also included in a second study, on T cells in Graves' hyperthyroidism and ophthalmopathy. This second report adds: HTBI primers drove first-round RT-PCR of the TCR CDR3. Among thyroid clonotypes expanded above 0.001, most also appeared in blood.

The specimen was peripheral blood mononuclear cells (PBMCs), collected at new diagnosis, from a patient treated with antithyroid drugs. This sequence joins TRBV2 and TRBJ1-1; D remains unclear. The origin of this receptor is a woman aged 25 to 39 with Graves disease. The CDR3 sequence is CASRWNGANTEAFF. In DNA, the CDR3 is TGTGCCAGCAGGTGGAATGGAGCGAACACTGAAGCTTTCTTT.